This record looks at one T cell receptor beta chain sequence and its context. Its specificity is unknown. The CDR3 is 14 residues long. V was cut by 4 bases and J by 5 bases, with 14 bases left in between. Germline loops: CDR1 SGHVS, CDR2 FQNEAQ. Clones were read by immunoSEQ multiplex PCR, and TCRdb kept only the in-frame ones, dropping some. The repertoire includes approximately 110,000 clones, 70% to 90% of them detected once, and around 2.3% sits in the top ten. This sample is drawn from a study of T cell responses to AZD1222 COVID-19 vaccine. Study observations and caveats: Spike-wide coverage was observed for vaccine-associated CD4 TCRs, with dominant responses at 160-218 and 743-854. The donors showed a predominance of white British ancestry and of females, with possible underestimation of clonal diversity. Without day 14 samples, only post-peak T cell repertoires were studied.

The chain carries TRBV7-8 and TRBJ1-2, with a possible D match to TRBD1 (6 bases). The sequencing used peripheral blood, collected 28 days after the second AZD1222 dose. This TCR derives from an adult who received the AZD1222 COVID-19 vaccine. CDR3 DNA: TGTGCCAGCAGCTACGGGGGGCACTCTTATGGCTACACCTTC. It specifies CASSYGGHSYGYTF. The full variable domain, completed using reference TRBV7-8 and TRBJ1-2, is GAGVSQSPRYKVAKRGQDVALRCDPISGHVSLFWYQQALGQGPEFLTYFQNEAQLDKSGLPSDRFFAERPEGSVSTLKIQRTQQEDSAVYLCASSYGGHSYGYTFGSGTRLTVV.